A selection of T cell receptor beta chains follows, all from one sample in a study of T cell responses to AZD1222 COVID-19 vaccine. Assay used: immunoSEQ multiplex PCR; TCRdb lists only in-frame clones, some missing. This sample carries roughly 140,000 clones, about 91% of them seen once, and the ten largest clones take around 16%. Sample: peripheral blood, taken on day 0 of AZD1222 vaccination. Receptors originate from an adult in good health. CDR3s include the opening cysteine and the closing phenylalanine or tryptophan. D genes are given only for firm matches. Rows give clone size only sometimes, using once, few, many, or a class for an expanded clone.

clone size	D gene	V gene	J gene	CDR3 protein	CDR3 DNA
NA	TRBD1	TRBV7-2	TRBJ2-7	CASSLVRGPYEQYF	TGTGCCAGCAGCTTAGTGAGGGGGCCCTACGAGCAGTACTTC
NA	TRBD1	TRBV13	TRBJ1-2	CASSSPDRGSYGYTF	TGTGCCAGCAGCTCTCCCGACAGGGGGAGCTATGGCTACACCTTC
NA	NA	TRBV4-2	TRBJ1-2	CASSRSVYGYTF	TGTGCCAGCAGCCGTTCGGTCTATGGCTACACCTTC
NA	NA	TRBV28	TRBJ2-1	CASSRGGTGGVNEQFF	TGTGCCAGCAGTCGTGGAGGAACAGGTGGGGTGAATGAGCAGTTCTTC
NA	NA	TRBV11-2	TRBJ1-4	CASSLAEKLFF	TGTGCCAGCAGCTTAGCAGAGAAACTGTTTTTT
NA	NA	TRBV30	TRBJ2-5	CAWSVGAGETQYF	TGTGCCTGGAGTGTAGGGGCCGGCGAGACCCAGTACTTC
NA	TRBD1	TRBV19	TRBJ2-4	CASRMPAGQGNIQYF	TGTGCCAGTAGGATGCCAGCGGGACAGGGAAACATTCAGTACTTC
once	NA	TRBV12-3/TRBV12-4	TRBJ1-6	CASSPRENSPLHF	TGTGCCAGCAGTCCCAGGGAGAATTCACCCCTCCACTTT
NA	NA	TRBV4-1	TRBJ2-7	CASSRTTGFGYEQYF	TGCGCCAGCAGCCGCACCACAGGGTTCGGCTACGAGCAGTACTTC
once	NA	TRBV6-5	TRBJ1-1	CAARSPGRTEAFF	TGTGCCGCCCGAAGCCCGGGTCGCACTGAAGCTTTCTTT
NA	NA	TRBV12-5	TRBJ1-6	CASGLADGRISSYNSPLHF	TGTGCTAGTGGTTTGGCAGACGGGCGGATCAGCTCCTATAATTCACCCCTCCACTTT
NA	NA	TRBV3-1/TRBV3-2	TRBJ2-5	CASSQDDAGSFLETQYF	TGTGCCAGCAGCCAAGATGACGCAGGGAGTTTCTTGGAGACCCAGTACTTC
NA	NA	TRBV19	TRBJ1-1	CASRTPTDGRNTEAFF	TGTGCCAGTAGGACGCCTACGGACGGGCGAAACACTGAAGCTTTCTTT
once	TRBD1	TRBV18	TRBJ2-3	CASSRDPPGQGALETDTQYF	TGTGCCAGCTCACGCGATCCCCCGGGACAGGGGGCATTAGAGACAGATACGCAGTATTTT
NA	NA	TRBV7-2	TRBJ2-3	CASSFGPSVSTQYF	TGTGCCAGCAGCTTCGGGCCCTCGGTTAGTACGCAGTATTTT
NA	NA	TRBV5-1	TRBJ1-6	CASSLVGSNSPLHF	TGCGCCAGCAGCTTGGTCGGCAGTAATTCACCCCTCCACTTT
NA	NA	TRBV18	TRBJ1-6	CASSHDRKNSPLHF	TGTGCCAGCTCACACGACAGAAAAAATTCACCCCTCCACTTT